This TCR beta chain was recorded in a study of shared clonotypes between healthy human individuals. The CDR3 length is 15 residues. Trimming removed 1 base from V and 0 bases from J, with 10 bases in between. The germline V gene has CDR1 LGHNA and CDR2 YSLEER. As handled by the study authors: ImmunoSEQ sequences covered only the junction and lacked quality scores; filtering therefore differed. The method was immunoSEQ multiplex PCR; TCRdb's version includes in-frame clones alone and lacks a portion of them. The V and J calls and the clone size are those of that table, but D and trimming were determined from the DNA. Of around 500,000 clones in the sample, 60% to 80% are singletons; the top ten hold about 12%. This clone occurred a few times.

The TCR originated in a woman aged 40 to 49 in good health. Some clones in this sample may be carry-over from other donors' samples. The chain recombines TRBV4-3 with TRBJ2-7; no clear D gene. The specimen was PBMCs. In DNA, the CDR3 is TGCGCCAGCAGCCAAGCCGCGGAGATCTCCTACGAGCAGTACTTC. Residues: CASSQAAEISYEQYF.